This T cell receptor (beta chain) was identified during a study of neurological immune-mediated disorders. The germline V and J ends were trimmed by 2 bases and 2 bases, with 7 bases remaining between them. The germline V gene has CDR1 SGHRS and CDR2 YFSETQ. This CDR3 spans 13 amino acids. This clonotype was recorded at least ten times. The antigen remains unidentified. Individuals who volunteered at a blood bank located in Maryland, USA, made up the group of healthy controls. Whole-study results and caveats: None of the CDR3 amino acid sequences of expanded clones were shared across subjects, and this suggested private repertoires in all groups.

The making of cDNA relied on 5'RACE with 10-nucleotide random UMIs. A single run covered 15-18 subjects with over 170 million TCR-beta sequences. TCRdb used MiXCR to reprocess the 5' RACE reads, holding one entry per CDR3 protein. Of about 50,000 distinct CDR3 sequences listed, roughly 15% were seen once; the top ten hold roughly 4%. This receptor was taken from a man aged 55-75 years in good health. The rearrangement uses TRBV5-1 and TRBJ1-1; TRBD1 is a possible D gene (5 bases). Sequenced sample: PBMCs. The DNA for the CDR3 is TGCGCCAGCAGCTTCAGGGTTAACACTGAAGCTTTCTTT. It translates to CASSFRVNTEAFF.